This T cell receptor beta chain was found in a study of blood T cell repertoires in COVID-19 (dated by TCRdb to 2018 to 2020). As for the study more broadly: Samples from collaborators originated in the United States, Italy and Spain and spanned both the acute and convalescent phases of COVID-19. The material from the prospective study consisted of cDNA or gDNA derived from T cells, B-cell-depleted T cells, or PBMCs. Deeply sampled blood TCRbeta repertoires from subjects exposed to, actively infected with, or recovered from COVID-19 were included in the dataset. The repertoires were made available in a free public database intended to serve as a resource for research on the immune response to SARS-CoV-2. The samples were drawn from two sources: the first 160 participants of the ongoing ImmuneRACE study, and 1,200 or so subjects contributed by 6 global collaborators. A de-identified subject ID, COVID-19 status, age in years and sex were almost always included in the sample metadata. Where available, HLA class I and class II types were obtained from metadata supplied by the sample provider rather than from assay-based typing.

Overall study results and their limits: The quantity of clinical and demographic metadata differed by source and by participant and was supplied without curation.

Here V drops 7 bases and J drops 5 bases, and the junction holds 1 base not matched to any gene. The CDR3, cysteine through phenylalanine, is 13 amino acids long. Here the CDR3 DNA is all that survives: 39 bases in frame from base 1. TCRbeta CDR3 regions were amplified from genomic DNA by means of the immunoSEQ Assay, a bias-controlled multiplex PCR. On the authors' methods: Nucleated cell counts per sample were estimated from amplification of reference gene primers within the assay. To quantify the absolute abundance of each unique TCRbeta CDR3 rearrangement, sequence reads were collapsed and filtered. For each sample, productive Simpson clonality was calculated by taking the square root of Simpson's diversity index across productive rearrangements. TCRdb re-hosts the immuneACCESS table, in-frame sequences only. Its copies lack some clones; in the studies checked, an unresolved V gene accounts for under half of them, and the cause for the rest is not known. That table is the source of V, J and clone size, and D and trimming were worked out from the DNA. The sample yields more than 70,000 clones; about 90% were counted once. 3.9% of the sample is taken by the ten largest.

In the case of this clone: What antigen it recognizes has not been identified. No base quality values were provided; no much bigger clone lies one nucleotide off.

The collaborating institutions used their own protocols to collect whole blood in K2EDTA tubes. Collaborator samples were shipped for TCRbeta analysis as frozen whole blood, isolated PBMCs, or DNA extracted from either sample type. Specimen: peripheral blood. Recombination joined TRBV12-3 or TRBV12-4 with TRBJ2-2, with 10 bases matching TRBD1. The sequence was obtained from a woman in her forties or fifties in a cohort sampled during active COVID-19. The encoded CDR3 is CASKGQGTGELFF. The sequenced DNA: TGTGCCAGCAAGGGACAGGGGACCGGGGAGCTGTTTTTT.